These 7 T cell receptor beta chains came from one sample sequenced in a study of T cell repertoires in cytomegalovirus infection. TCRdb itself ran the reads through MiXCR, one entry per CDR3 protein. Among approximately 750,000 distinct CDR3 sequences listed, 35% to 45% were seen once. The sample comprised PBMCs. These receptors originate from a human donor in good health (CMV status not recorded). Some clones in this sample may be carry-over from other donors' samples.

The V and J genes are TRBV2 and TRBJ2-2; D possibly corresponds to TRBD1 (7 bases). CDR1 is SNHLY, CDR2 FYNNEI, per germline. The CDR3 has 15 amino acids. Trimming removed 6 bases from V and 5 bases from J, with 16 bases in between. The CDR3 reads CASRGGTAGTGELFF. The DNA for the CDR3 is TGTGCCAGCAGAGGCGGGACAGCTGGGACCGGGGAGCTGTTTTTT.

V is TRBV4-1 and J is TRBJ2-1, with D perhaps matching TRBD2 (6 bases). The ends were cut back, 4 bases at V and 8 bases at J, with 12 bases in the middle. CDR3 size: 13 residues. Germline V gene lookup returns CDR1 MGHRA and CDR2 YSYEKL. The CDR3 reads CASSRVGGDEQFF. The CDR3 DNA reads as TGCGCCAGCAGCCGAGTGGGAGGCGATGAGCAGTTCTTC.

A few counts support this clonotype. This chain uses TRBV5-1 with TRBJ1-6; the D gene is possibly TRBD1 (5 bases). Trimming shortened V by 2 bases and J by 5 bases, and 11 bases separated the two germline ends. This CDR3 is 15 amino acids long. Germline lookup yields CDR1 SGHRS and CDR2 YFSETQ. The CDR3 DNA follows: TGCGCCAGCAGCTTTCGGGGACGGGATAATTCACCCCTCCACTTT. As protein: CASSFRGRDNSPLHF.

The sample holds many counts of this clonotype. The chain uses TRBV7-2 and TRBJ2-7; possible D gene TRBD2, 6 bases. Looked up from germline, CDR1 is SGHTA and CDR2 is FQGNSA. V shed 3 bases and J shed 2 bases, with 14 bases lying between them. The CDR3 is 15 residues long. CDR3 amino acids: CASSFSGLSPYEQYF. DNA for the CDR3: TGTGCCAGCAGCTTTTCCGGACTATCACCCTACGAGCAGTACTTC.

This clonotype was counted only a few times. The CDR3 reads CSARITGTGNQPQHF. The CDR3 DNA is TGCAGTGCTAGGATAACTGGGACAGGCAATCAGCCCCAGCATTTT. The chain carries TRBV20-1 and TRBJ1-5; 7 nucleotides match TRBD1. Germline trimming cut 3 bases from V and 2 bases from J; bases unmatched to any gene: 7. Germline V CDR1 and CDR2: DFQATT, SNEGSKA (reference sequence). The length of the CDR3 is 15 residues.

This rearrangement joins TRBV11-1 to TRBJ2-6, with D tentatively TRBD1 (5 bases). The CDR3 is 16 amino acids. Germline assignment: CDR1 SGHAT and CDR2 FQDESV (reference sequence). V gave up 0 bases and J gave up 3 bases, with 9 bases separating them. The CDR3 bases are TGTGCCAGCAGCTTAGCGATCAGGGTTGGGGCCAACGTCCTGACTTTC. Residues: CASSLAIRVGANVLTF.

The genes are TRBV5-1 and TRBJ2-2; 9 nucleotides match TRBD1. This CDR3 comprises 16 residues. Trimming cost V 5 bases and J 3 bases; bases outside gene matches: 8. Germline lookup yields CDR1 SGHRS and CDR2 YFSETQ. CDR3 residues: CASRSNRGRDTGELFF. Here the CDR3 DNA reads TGCGCCAGCAGGAGTAACAGGGGGCGCGACACCGGGGAGCTGTTTTTT.